This TCR beta chain comes out of a study of beta chain features in type 1 diabetes. Study at large: Age, gender and cell yields were similar between patients and healthy donors. Across the samples, about 100 million sorted cells were examined in total.

Findings and limits, study-wide: A PCR bias possibly favoring shorter templates would apply equally to patients and controls.

The germline V gene encodes CDR1 MNHEY and CDR2 SVGAGI. This CDR3 comprises 16 residues. The junction had 7 bases not matched to a gene; V was cut back by 0 bases and J by 3 bases. This clone showed up just a few times. No antigen is known for it. What was sequenced were expressed TCRB transcripts, since all of the isolated RNA had been reverse transcribed. Sequenced naive, central memory and regulatory T cell samples produced an average of around 3.5 million reads. Data came from immunoSEQ multiplex PCR; TCRdb stores just in-frame clones and leaves some out. The table includes around 160,000 clones, about 44% detected once.

The specimen was Tregs from blood. The receptor was derived from a man between 18 and 35 years old in good health. This chain links TRBV6-5 with TRBJ1-2; 7 positions agree with TRBD1. The CDR3 loop reads CASSYSGQTGYYGYTF. In DNA, the CDR3 is TGTGCCAGCAGTTACTCCGGACAGACAGGGTACTATGGCTACACCTTC.